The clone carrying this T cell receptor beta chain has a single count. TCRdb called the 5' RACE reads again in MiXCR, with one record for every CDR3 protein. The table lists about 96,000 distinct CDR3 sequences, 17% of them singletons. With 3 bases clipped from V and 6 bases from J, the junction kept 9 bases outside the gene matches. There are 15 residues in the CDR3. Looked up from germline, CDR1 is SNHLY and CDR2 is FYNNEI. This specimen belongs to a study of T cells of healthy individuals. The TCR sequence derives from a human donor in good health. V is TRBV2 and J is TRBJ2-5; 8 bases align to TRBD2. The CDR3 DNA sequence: TGTGCCAGCAGTGATGGGGTAGCGGGATGGCAGACCCAGTACTTC. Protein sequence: CASSDGVAGWQTQYF.